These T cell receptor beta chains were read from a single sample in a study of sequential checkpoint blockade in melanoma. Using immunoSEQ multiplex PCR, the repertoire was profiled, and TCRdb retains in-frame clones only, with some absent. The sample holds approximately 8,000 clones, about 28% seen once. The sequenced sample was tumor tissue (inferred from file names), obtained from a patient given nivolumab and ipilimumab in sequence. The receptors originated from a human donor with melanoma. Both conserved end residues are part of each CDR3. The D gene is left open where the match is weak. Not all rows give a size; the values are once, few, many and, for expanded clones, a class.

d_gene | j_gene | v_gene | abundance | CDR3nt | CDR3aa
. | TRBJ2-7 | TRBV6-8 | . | TGTGCCAGCAAGAGGGGAAGCTCCTACGAGCAGTACTTC | CASKRGSSYEQYF
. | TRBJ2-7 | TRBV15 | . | TGTGCCACCAGCAGAGAGGGGGTTTCCTACGAGCAGTACTTC | CATSREGVSYEQYF
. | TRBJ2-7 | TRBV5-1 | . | TGCGCCAGCAGCTTGGGGCAGGCTGGCTCCTACGAGCAGTACTTC | CASSLGQAGSYEQYF
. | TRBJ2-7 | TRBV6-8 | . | TGTGCCAGCAGTGGAGGGAGATACGAGCAGTACTTC | CASSGGRYEQYF
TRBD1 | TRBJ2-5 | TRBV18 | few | TGTGCCAGCTCACCGAAGGGGACAGGGGAATTGACCCAGTACTTC | CASSPKGTGELTQYF
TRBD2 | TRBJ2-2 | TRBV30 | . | TGTGCCTGGATTTTGGGAGCGGGAGGGCCCACCGGGGAGCTGTTTTTT | CAWILGAGGPTGELFF
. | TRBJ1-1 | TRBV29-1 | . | TGCAGCGTTGCTCAGGGTAATTCAAACACTGAAGCTTTCTTT | CSVAQGNSNTEAFF
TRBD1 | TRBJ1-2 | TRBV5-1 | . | TGCGCCAGCAGCTGGGACAGGGGAACGGACTATGGCTACACCTTC | CASSWDRGTDYGYTF
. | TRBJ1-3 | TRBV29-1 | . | TGCAGCGTTGTGTCAGGGGTTGAAACTGGAAACACCATATATTTT | CSVVSGVETGNTIYF
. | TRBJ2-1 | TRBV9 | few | TGTGCCAGCAGTCTAGACAGCTCCTACAATGAGCAGTTCTTC | CASSLDSSYNEQFF
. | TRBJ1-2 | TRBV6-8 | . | TGTGCCAGCAGGAGCACAGGTAGCGTATCGTCCGGCTACACCTTC | CASRSTGSVSSGYTF
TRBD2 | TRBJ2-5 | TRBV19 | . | TGTGCCAGCACTTGGGGACTAGCGGACCAAGAGACCCAGTACTTC | CASTWGLADQETQYF
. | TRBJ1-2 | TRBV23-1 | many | TGCGCCAGCAGCTTCGGAGGTTTCTACCCCTATGGCTACACCTTC | CASSFGGFYPYGYTF
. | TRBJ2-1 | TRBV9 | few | TGTGCCAGCAGGGGGGGCTACTCCTACAATGAGCAGTTCTTC | CASRGGYSYNEQFF
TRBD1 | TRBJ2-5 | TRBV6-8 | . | TGTGCCAGCAGTTACTCACCGGGACAGGGACAAGAGACCCAGTACTTC | CASSYSPGQGQETQYF
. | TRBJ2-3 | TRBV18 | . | TGTGCCAGCTCGGAACTCCCTAGCACAGATACGCAGTATTTT | CASSELPSTDTQYF
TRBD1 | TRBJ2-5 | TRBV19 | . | TGTGCCAGTAGGACAGGGGGCGCATCAGAGACCCAGTACTTC | CASRTGGASETQYF
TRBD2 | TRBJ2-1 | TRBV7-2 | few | TGTGCCAGCAGCCCTCAGGGGACTAGCGTCGACAATGAGCAGTTCTTC | CASSPQGTSVDNEQFF
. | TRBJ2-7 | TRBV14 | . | TGTGCCAGCAGCCAAGAGGGTGGATGGCAGTACTTC | CASSQEGGWQYF
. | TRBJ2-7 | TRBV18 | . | TGTGCCAGCTCCCCCAGTCCGAGCCCCGCGGAGCAGTACTTC | CASSPSPSPAEQYF
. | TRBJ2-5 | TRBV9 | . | TGTGCCAGCAGCGTAGGATTTTTGGAGACCCAGTACTTC | CASSVGFLETQYF
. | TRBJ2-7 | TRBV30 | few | TGTGCCTGGAGTGTGGATAGCCTCCGTGAGCAGTACTTC | CAWSVDSLREQYF
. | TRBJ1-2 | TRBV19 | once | TGTGCCAGTAGTATACCGATGACGGCTAACTATGGCTACACCTTC | CASSIPMTANYGYTF
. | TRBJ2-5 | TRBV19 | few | TGTGCCAGTAGTCTTGTCGGGACCGCGCCTGGAGAGACCCAGTACTTC | CASSLVGTAPGETQYF
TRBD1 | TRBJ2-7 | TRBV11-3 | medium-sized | TGTGCCAGCAGCCTATGGGAGGGACAGGGATCCTTAAGCTCCTACGAGCAGTACTTC | CASSLWEGQGSLSSYEQYF
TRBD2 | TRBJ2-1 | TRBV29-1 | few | TGCAGCGTCGCCCGACTTGTGGCGGGAGGGCCAAATGAGCAGTTCTTC | CSVARLVAGGPNEQFF
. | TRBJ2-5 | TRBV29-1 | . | TGCAGCGTTGCACAGGATGGGGAGACCCAGTACTTC | CSVAQDGETQYF
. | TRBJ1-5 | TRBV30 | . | TGTGCCTGGAGTGTACAAAGGGGCGTGAGCAATCAGCCCCAGCATTTT | CAWSVQRGVSNQPQHF
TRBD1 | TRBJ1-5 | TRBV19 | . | TGTGCCAGTAGCAGACAGGGGGAGGCCCAGCATTTT | CASSRQGEAQHF